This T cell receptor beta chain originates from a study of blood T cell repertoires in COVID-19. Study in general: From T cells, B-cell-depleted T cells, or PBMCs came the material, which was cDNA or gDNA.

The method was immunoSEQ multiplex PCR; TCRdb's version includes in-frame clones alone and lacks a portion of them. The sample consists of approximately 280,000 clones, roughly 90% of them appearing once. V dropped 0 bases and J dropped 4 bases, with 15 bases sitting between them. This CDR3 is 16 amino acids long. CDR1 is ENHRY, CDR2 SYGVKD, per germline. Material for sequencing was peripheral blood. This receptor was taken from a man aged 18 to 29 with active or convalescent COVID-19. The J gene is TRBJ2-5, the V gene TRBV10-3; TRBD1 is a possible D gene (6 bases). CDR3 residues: CAISESRQGKGETQYF. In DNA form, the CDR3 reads TGTGCCATCAGTGAGTCGAGGCAGGGGAAGGGAGAGACCCAGTACTTC.